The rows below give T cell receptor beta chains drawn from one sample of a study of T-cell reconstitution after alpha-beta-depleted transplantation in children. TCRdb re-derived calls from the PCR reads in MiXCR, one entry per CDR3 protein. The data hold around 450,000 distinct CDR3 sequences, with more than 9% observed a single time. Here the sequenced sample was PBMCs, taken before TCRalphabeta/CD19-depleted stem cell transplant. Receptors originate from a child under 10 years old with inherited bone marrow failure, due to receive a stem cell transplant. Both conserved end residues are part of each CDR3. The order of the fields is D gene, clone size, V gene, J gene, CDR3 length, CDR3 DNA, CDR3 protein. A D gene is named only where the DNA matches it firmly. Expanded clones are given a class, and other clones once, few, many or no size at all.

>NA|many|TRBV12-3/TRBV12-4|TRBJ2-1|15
TGTGCCAGCAGTGGGGGACACTCACCGTACAATGAGCAGTTCTTC
CASSGGHSPYNEQFF
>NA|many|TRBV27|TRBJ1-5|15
TGTGCCAGCAGTTTATCGGGGGGGGTAAATCAGCCCCAGCATTTT
CASSLSGGVNQPQHF
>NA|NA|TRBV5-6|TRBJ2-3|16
TGTGCCAGCAGCGGCTTCCTTGAAGACTACACAGATACGCAGTATTTT
CASSGFLEDYTDTQYF
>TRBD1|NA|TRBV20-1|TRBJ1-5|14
TGCAGTGCTAGAGACCGGACAGGGGGGCAGCCCCAGCATTTT
CSARDRTGGQPQHF
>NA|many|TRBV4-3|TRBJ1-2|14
TGCGCCAGCAGCCAAGATACGGAAAACTATGGCTACACCTTC
CASSQDTENYGYTF
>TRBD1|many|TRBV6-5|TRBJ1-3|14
TGTGCCAGCAGTTTAACAGGGGACGGAAACACCATATATTTT
CASSLTGDGNTIYF
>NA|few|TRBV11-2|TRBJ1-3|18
TGTGCCAGCAGCTTTAATAGGGGTTTACAGAGATCTGGAAACACCATATATTTT
CASSFNRGLQRSGNTIYF
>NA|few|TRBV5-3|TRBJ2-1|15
TGTGCCAGAAGCCCCGGTAGCGGATACAACAATGAGCAGTTCTTC
CARSPGSGYNNEQFF
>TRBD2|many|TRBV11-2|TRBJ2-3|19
TGTGCCAGCAGCCTCCTCTCCGGGACTAGCATCACTAGCACAGATACGCAGTATTTT
CASSLLSGTSITSTDTQYF
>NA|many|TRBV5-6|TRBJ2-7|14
TGTGCCAGCAGACTAGCCCCAGGGGAGTACGAGCAGTACTTC
CASRLAPGEYEQYF
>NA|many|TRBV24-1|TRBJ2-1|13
TGTGCCACCAGTGATTTATGGGGCTATGAGCAGTTCTTC
CATSDLWGYEQFF
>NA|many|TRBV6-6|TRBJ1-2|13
TGTGCCAGCAGTTACTTGGAGGGGTATGGCTACACCTTC
CASSYLEGYGYTF
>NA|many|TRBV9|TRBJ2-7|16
TGTGCCAGCAGTGTTGGACCCGGGACTGACTCCTACGAGCAGTACTTC
CASSVGPGTDSYEQYF
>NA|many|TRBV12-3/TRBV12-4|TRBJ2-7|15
TGTGCCAGCAGTCCCGGTGGTAGCAGGGGTGGCGAGCAGTACTTC
CASSPGGSRGGEQYF
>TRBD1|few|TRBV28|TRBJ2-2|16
TGTGCCAGCAGCTCACAAAAGGGGGCTAAGTCCGGGGAGCTGTTTTTT
CASSSQKGAKSGELFF
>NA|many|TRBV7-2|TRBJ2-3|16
TGTGCCAGCAGCTTAGGCCAGGGGTCGAGCACAGATACGCAGTATTTT
CASSLGQGSSTDTQYF
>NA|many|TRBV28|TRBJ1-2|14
TGTGCCAGCAGTTCCCCGGTAGCTAACTATGGCTACACCTTC
CASSSPVANYGYTF